This is a list of T cell receptor beta chains from one sample in a study of identical twins. TCRdb independently ran MiXCR on the 5' RACE reads; one entry per CDR3 protein. Altogether hundreds of thousands of distinct CDR3 sequences are present, around 22% being singletons, with the ten largest covering approximately 0.49%. This same sample was also taken into another study, of yellow fever vaccine responses in identical twins.

Input material: CD4+ T cells sorted from blood. The source is a woman aged 18-29 years in good health. Each CDR3 is given with its conserved first and last residue. Fields, in order: D gene, V gene, J gene, clone size, CDR3 DNA, CDR3 protein. The D gene is left open where the match is weak. Size is stated for part of the rows, as once, few or many counts, or as a class when the clone is expanded.

NA	TRBV5-1	TRBJ2-5	NA	TGCGCCAGCAGCTTGCGGCCGGGGACACTCCAAGAGACCCAGTACTTC	CASSLRPGTLQETQYF
TRBD2	TRBV12-3/TRBV12-4	TRBJ2-1	NA	TGTGCCAGCAGTCCGGGGGGACCGCTCGACAATGAGCAGTTCTTC	CASSPGGPLDNEQFF
TRBD2	TRBV12-3/TRBV12-4	TRBJ2-1	few	TGTGCCAGCAGTTCTAGCGGGGGCAGCCCACTGTTCTTC	CASSSSGGSPLFF
NA	TRBV15	TRBJ1-1	NA	TGTGCCACCAGCGCACGGACACCTATGAACACTGAAGCTTTCTTT	CATSARTPMNTEAFF
NA	TRBV28	TRBJ1-5	NA	TGTGCCAGCAAACCTGGACAACGCAATCAGCCCCAGCATTTT	CASKPGQRNQPQHF
NA	TRBV7-3	TRBJ2-1	NA	TGTGCCAGCAGCTCCGGGAGCGGTGAGCAGTTCTTC	CASSSGSGEQFF
TRBD1	TRBV27	TRBJ2-2	NA	TGTGCCAGCAGTCCCGAAGGGACAGGGGTCACCGGGGAGCTGTTTTTT	CASSPEGTGVTGELFF
NA	TRBV4-2	TRBJ2-5	NA	TGTGCCAGCAGCCAAGATGTGCAGGAGGGCTACCAAGAGACCCAGTACTTC	CASSQDVQEGYQETQYF
TRBD1	TRBV4-1	TRBJ1-4	few	TGCGCCAGCAGCCAAGGGGACAGGGACAATGAAAAACTGTTTTTT	CASSQGDRDNEKLFF
NA	TRBV10-3	TRBJ2-5	NA	TGTGCCATCAGTGAGTCGACAGCGAAAGAGACCCAGTACTTC	CAISESTAKETQYF
NA	TRBV12-3/TRBV12-4	TRBJ1-5	few	TGTGCCAGCAGTACCCGGACGGAACAGCCCCAGCATTTT	CASSTRTEQPQHF
TRBD2	TRBV20-1	TRBJ2-1	NA	TGCAGTGCTGGAAGGACTAGCGGGAGTAGGGTTGAGCAGTTCTTC	CSAGRTSGSRVEQFF
NA	TRBV6-5	TRBJ1-6	few	TGTGCCAGCAGTTACGATGGGGGAACAAATTCACCCCTCCACTTT	CASSYDGGTNSPLHF
NA	TRBV5-1	TRBJ1-2	few	TGCGCCAGCAGTCCCGATCCTCAGGTTTCAGGTGGCTACACCTTC	CASSPDPQVSGGYTF
NA	TRBV12-3/TRBV12-4	TRBJ2-1	few	TGTGCCAGCACCAAGACACCGGGGGATTACAATGAGCAGTTCTTC	CASTKTPGDYNEQFF
NA	TRBV10-3	TRBJ2-1	NA	TGTGCCATCAGTATCCGGGACCGGGTAGTTGGTGAGCAGTTCTTC	CAISIRDRVVGEQFF
NA	TRBV7-8	TRBJ2-5	few	TGTGCCAGCAGCGGTCAGGGTTTACAAGAGACCCAGTACTTC	CASSGQGLQETQYF
NA	TRBV2	TRBJ2-1	NA	TGTGCCAGCACCCTACCCACCCGGGGAGAGCAGTTCTTC	CASTLPTRGEQFF
TRBD1	TRBV6-5	TRBJ1-2	few	TGTGCCAGCAGTTTACGACAGGGTTCGGATGGCTACACCTTC	CASSLRQGSDGYTF
TRBD2	TRBV7-2	TRBJ2-3	NA	TGTGCCAGCAGCATAATACTTAGCGGGGAGCAGTATTTT	CASSIILSGEQYF
TRBD1	TRBV4-1	TRBJ1-2	few	TGCGCCAGCAGCCAACCGACAGGGGTTAACTATGGCTACACCTTC	CASSQPTGVNYGYTF